The source of this T cell receptor (beta chain) is a study of blood T cell repertoires in COVID-19. Study-level information: Acute and convalescent COVID-19 samples came from the United States, Italy and Spain. Sources were T cells, B-cell-depleted T cells, or PBMCs; the material itself was cDNA or gDNA.

In the study's own analysis: Reference gene primer amplification gave nucleated cell count estimates. Repertoires were generated with immunoSEQ multiplex PCR, while TCRdb's copy carries only in-frame clones and drops some. Clonal size and the V and J genes are those of that table, whereas D and trimming came from the DNA. The sample yields 160,000 or so clones, 80% seen once. The source is a man between 65 and 85 years old with active or convalescent COVID-19. The sequenced material came from peripheral blood.

For the CDR3, the DNA is TGTGCCAGCAGCAGACAGGGAAGTGGCTACACCTTC. Encoded protein: CASSRQGSGYTF. The chain joins TRBV2 to TRBJ1-2; 7 nucleotides match TRBD1. The CDR3 loop spans 12 amino acids. Germline V gene sequence: CDR1 SNHLY, CDR2 FYNNEI. V was clipped by 6 bases and J by 7 bases; unmatched bases: 5. Supplemented by reference TRBV2 and TRBJ1-2, the full variable domain reads EPEVTQTPSHQVTQMGQEVILRCVPISNHLYFYWYRQILGQKVEFLVSFYNNEISEKSEIFDDQFSVERPDGSNFTLKIRSTKLEDSAMYFCASSRQGSGYTFGSGTRLTVV.